This T cell receptor (beta chain) is from a study of CD8+CD57+ T cells in acquired aplastic anemia (dated by TCRdb to 2017 to 2018). Turning to the overall study: A mean of approximately 3 ug of DNA, ranging from roughly 0.19 to 27.4 ug, was extracted from sorted CD4+ and CD8+ cells. Healthy donor samples averaged approximately 10 million reads for CD4+ and fewer than 12 million for CD8+ cells. The research as a whole found: Patients and healthy controls showed no significant difference in CD8+ Simpson's diversity (P=0.060). Although twenty-nine CD8+ CDR3 sequences were shared by patients and controls, these sequences appeared highly expressed in patients and within the immunodominant clones of patients.

Profiling of TCR beta VDJ combinations and CDR3 sequences used genomic DNA as the template. An Illumina HiSeq 2000 was used for TCR repertoire sequencing. Processing in the source paper ran as follows. Repertoires were assessed using TRBV/TRBJ rearrangement plots, CDR3 size and DJ length profiles, and Simpson's diversity index. The most abundant DNA sequence in the deep sequencing data was defined as the immunodominant clone. CDR3 amino acid sequences were checked for sharing across subjects and were also compared against the VDJdb database and published repertoires. The raw public reads went through TCRdb reprocessing: fastp at Q25, MiXCR clone calling, in-frame beta chains kept. Each entry merges the rows of one CDR3 protein and shows their most common DNA and genes. These V and J calls derive from TCRdb rather than the authors' analysis. In this sample the table shows 120,000 or so distinct CDR3 sequences, 48% of which occur a single time. About 2.3% of the sample lies in the top ten.

In this study, sorted CD4+ and CD8+ T cells from the blood of healthy subjects and of severe aplastic anemia patients had their TCR repertoires deep-sequenced. Ficoll-Paque density gradient centrifugation was used to isolate peripheral blood mononuclear cells. Before DNA extraction, CD4+ and CD8+ T cells were sorted by FACS or by magnetic beads. This clonotype was observed at least ten times. There is no known antigen for this receptor. Qualities for individual bases were not recorded, and no much larger clone is one base off. The trim is 6 bases for V and 7 bases for J, with a gap of 18 bases between the germline ends. The CDR3 sequence holds 14 residues, the cysteine and phenylalanine included. Only the CDR3 portion is preserved as DNA: 42 bases, with reading frame beginning at the first base. Looking up the germline V gene (reference sequence) yields CDR1 LNHDA and CDR2 SQIVND.

This sequence originates from a human donor in good health, serving as a control. The sample taken for sequencing was sorted CD4+, CD8+, or CD8+CD57+ T cells (not recorded which) from PBMCs. Here the chain combines TRBV19 and TRBJ1-2; the D gene is perhaps TRBD1, from 6 matching bases. In nucleotide form, the sequence is TGTGCCAGTAGGACGGGGGACATCGTAGGTGGCTACACCTTC. It specifies CASRTGDIVGGYTF.